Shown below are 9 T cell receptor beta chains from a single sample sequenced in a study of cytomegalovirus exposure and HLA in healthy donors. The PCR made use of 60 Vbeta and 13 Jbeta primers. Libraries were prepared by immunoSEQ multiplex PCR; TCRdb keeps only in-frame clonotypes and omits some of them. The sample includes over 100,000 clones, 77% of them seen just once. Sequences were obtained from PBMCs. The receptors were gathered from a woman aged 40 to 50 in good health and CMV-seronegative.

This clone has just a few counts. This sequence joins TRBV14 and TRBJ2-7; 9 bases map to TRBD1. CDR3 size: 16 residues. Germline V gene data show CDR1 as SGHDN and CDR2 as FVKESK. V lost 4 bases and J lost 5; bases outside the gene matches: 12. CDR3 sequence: CASSPRDRGYLNEQYF. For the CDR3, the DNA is TGTGCCAGCAGCCCGCGCGACAGGGGGTACTTGAACGAGCAGTACTTC.

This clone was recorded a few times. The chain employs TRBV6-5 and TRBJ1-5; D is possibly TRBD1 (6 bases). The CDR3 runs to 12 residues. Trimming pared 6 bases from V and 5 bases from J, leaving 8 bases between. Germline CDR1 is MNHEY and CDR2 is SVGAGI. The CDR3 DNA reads TGTGCCAGCAGACAGGGAGATCAGCCCCAGCATTTT. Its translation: CASRQGDQPQHF.

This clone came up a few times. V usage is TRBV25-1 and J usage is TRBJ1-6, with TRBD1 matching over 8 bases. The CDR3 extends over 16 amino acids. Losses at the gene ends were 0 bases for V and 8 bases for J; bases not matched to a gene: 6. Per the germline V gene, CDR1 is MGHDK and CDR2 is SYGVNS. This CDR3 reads CASSEYGTGSHSPLHF. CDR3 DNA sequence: TGTGCCAGCAGTGAATATGGGACAGGCAGTCATTCACCCCTCCACTTT.

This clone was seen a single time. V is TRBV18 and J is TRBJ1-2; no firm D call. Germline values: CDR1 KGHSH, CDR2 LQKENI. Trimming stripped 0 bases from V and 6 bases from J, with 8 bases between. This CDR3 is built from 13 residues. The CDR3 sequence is CASSPPGRDGYTF. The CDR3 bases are TGTGCCAGCTCACCACCGGGTCGGGATGGCTACACCTTC.

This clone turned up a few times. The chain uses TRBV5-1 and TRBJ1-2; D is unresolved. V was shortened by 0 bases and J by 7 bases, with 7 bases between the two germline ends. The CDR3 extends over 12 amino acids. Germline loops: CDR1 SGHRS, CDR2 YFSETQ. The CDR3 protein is CASSLGALGYTF. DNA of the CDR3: TGCGCCAGCAGCTTGGGGGCTCTTGGCTACACCTTC. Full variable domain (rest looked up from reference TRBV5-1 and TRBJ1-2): KAGVTQTPRYLIKTRGQQVTLSCSPISGHRSVSWYQQTPGQGLQFLFEYFSETQRNKGNFPGRFSGRQFSNSRSEMNVSTLELGDSALYLCASSLGALGYTFGSGTRLTVV.

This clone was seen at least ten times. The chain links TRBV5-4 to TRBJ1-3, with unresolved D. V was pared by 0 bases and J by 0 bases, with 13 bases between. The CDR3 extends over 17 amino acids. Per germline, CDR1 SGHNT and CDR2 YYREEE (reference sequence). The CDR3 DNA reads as TGTGCCAGCAGCTTGGAAACAGCAGTACCCTCTGGAAACACCATATATTTT. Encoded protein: CASSLETAVPSGNTIYF.

The CDR3 sequence is CASSDSGVPKQEAFF. CDR3 bases: TGTGCCAGCAGTGACTCAGGAGTTCCGAAGCAGGAAGCTTTCTTT. The chain joins TRBV6-4 to TRBJ1-1; D gene ambiguous. CDR1 and CDR2 from the germline V gene are MRHNA and SNTAGT. CDR3 length equals 15 residues. V lost 0 bases and J lost 8, with 16 bases in between.

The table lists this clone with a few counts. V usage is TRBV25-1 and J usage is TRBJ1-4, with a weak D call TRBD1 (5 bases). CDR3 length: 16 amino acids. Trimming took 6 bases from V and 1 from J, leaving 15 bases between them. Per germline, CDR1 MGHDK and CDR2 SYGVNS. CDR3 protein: CASSQGWRGTNEKLFF. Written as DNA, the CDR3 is TGTGCCAGCAGCCAGGGATGGCGAGGAACTAATGAAAAACTGTTTTTT.

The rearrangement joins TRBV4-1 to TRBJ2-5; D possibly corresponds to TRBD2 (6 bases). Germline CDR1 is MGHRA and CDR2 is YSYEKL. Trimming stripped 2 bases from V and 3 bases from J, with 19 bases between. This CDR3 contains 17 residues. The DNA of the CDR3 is TGCGCCAGCAGCCAAAAGTTTGCTAGCGTGGGGGAAGAGACCCAGTACTTC. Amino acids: CASSQKFASVGEETQYF.